This T cell receptor (beta chain) emerged from a study of blood T cell repertoires in COVID-19. Study background: Whether acute or convalescent, the COVID-19 samples came from the United States, Italy and Spain.

The CDR3 runs 14 residues. The germline V gene encodes CDR1 SNHLY and CDR2 FYNNEI. The ends lost 6 bases at V and 4 bases at J; junction bases unmatched: 6. Clones were read by immunoSEQ multiplex PCR, and TCRdb kept only the in-frame ones, dropping some. The table shows about 170,000 clones, with approximately 89% occurring only once. Residents of about two dozen US areas, aged 18 to 89 years, made up the participants. Assignment of participants to cohorts was predicated upon participant-reported clinical history. The recovered donors of Cohort 3 showed two negative PCRs, clearance, or symptom resolution.

This chain links TRBV2 with TRBJ2-1; 7 bases fit TRBD1. The source is a young woman who had recovered from COVID-19. Sample: PBMCs or T cells enriched from blood (not recorded which). The CDR3 protein is CASSVETGYNEQFF. CDR3 sequence (DNA): TGTGCCAGCAGCGTAGAGACAGGGTACAATGAGCAGTTCTTC.